Listed below are T cell receptor beta chains from one sample, sequenced in a study of CD8 T cells in Susac syndrome. One entry per CDR3 protein results from TCRdb running MiXCR on the immunoSEQ multiplex PCR reads. The sample contains 330,000 or so distinct CDR3 sequences, 70% to 90% of which appear only once. The sequencing input was CD8+ T cells from PBMCs. The receptors originated from a human donor with multiple sclerosis. CDR3s include the opening cysteine and the closing phenylalanine or tryptophan. Fields, in order: V gene, J gene, D gene, clone size, CDR3 DNA, CDR3 protein. A D gene is named only where the DNA matches it firmly. Rows give clone size only sometimes, using once, few, many, or a class for an expanded clone.

TRBV9	TRBJ2-3	TRBD2	-	TGTGCCAGCAGCGTAGTAGCGGGAGGGTACACAGATACGCAGTATTTT	CASSVVAGGYTDTQYF
TRBV10-3	TRBJ2-5	TRBD1	-	TGTGCCATCAGCCGGACAGGGGGCGCGAGGGAGACCCAGTACTTC	CAISRTGGARETQYF
TRBV6-1	TRBJ2-7	TRBD1	-	TGTGCCAGCAGTGAGTGGGGACAGGGACTTATATCCTACGAGCAGTACTTC	CASSEWGQGLISYEQYF
TRBV12-2	TRBJ2-7	-	-	TGTGCAAGTCGCCTGAACTCAACGCGGCCCTCCTACGAGCAGTACTTC	CASRLNSTRPSYEQYF
TRBV25-1	TRBJ1-5	-	few	TGTGCCAGCAGTGCTGGAGCTAGCAATCAGCCCCAGCATTTT	CASSAGASNQPQHF
TRBV27	TRBJ2-7	-	-	TGTGCCAGCAGTTTATATGGGACCAGCTACGAGCAGTACTTC	CASSLYGTSYEQYF
TRBV27	TRBJ2-1	-	once	TGTGCCAGCCTCCCGGAGCTCTCCAGCTCCTACAATGAGCAGTTCTTC	CASLPELSSSYNEQFF
TRBV3-1	TRBJ2-7	TRBD1	-	TGTGCCAGCGAGGATAGGGACAGGGTTCCCTACGAGCAGTACTTC	CASEDRDRVPYEQYF
TRBV20-1	TRBJ2-7	-	-	TGCAGTGCCCAACGGGAGATCTCCTACGAGCAGTACTTC	CSAQREISYEQYF
TRBV28	TRBJ2-7	TRBD1	-	TGTGCCACCTCCCCTCGACCGGGACAGGGGGACGAGCAGTACTTC	CATSPRPGQGDEQYF
TRBV20-1	TRBJ2-7	TRBD2	-	TGCAGTGCTAGAGACCAGCAAGCGGGAGCGACCTACGAGCAGTACTTC	CSARDQQAGATYEQYF
TRBV2	TRBJ2-7	TRBD2	-	TGTGCCAGCTGCGGATTGACTAGCGGGATCTACGAGCAGTACTTC	CASCGLTSGIYEQYF
TRBV28	TRBJ2-7	-	-	TGTGCCAGCAGTTTAACCGGGACTCCGTCCTACGAGCAGTACTTC	CASSLTGTPSYEQYF
TRBV7-6	TRBJ1-3	-	-	TGTGCCAGCAGCCAAACGCCCAGCTCTGGAAACACCATATATTTT	CASSQTPSSGNTIYF
TRBV9	TRBJ2-2	-	-	TGTGCCAGCAGCCTCCCCGGGTCCCGCGTGGCCGGGGAGCTGTTTTTT	CASSLPGSRVAGELFF
TRBV27	TRBJ2-7	TRBD2	-	TGTGCCAGCAGTTCCCGGGTTAGCGGGAGTAGTGAGCAGTACTTC	CASSSRVSGSSEQYF
TRBV6-2/TRBV6-3	TRBJ2-7	-	-	TGTGCCAGCAGTTACTACCCGACTGTTGTCTACTTC	CASSYYPTVVYF
TRBV28	TRBJ1-4	TRBD1	-	TGTGCCAGCAGTTCCCGATATCGGCAGGGGGCCGAGTCTGAAAAACTGTTTTTT	CASSSRYRQGAESEKLFF
TRBV27	TRBJ2-7	-	-	TGTGCCAGCAGCCCCTTCTCACCATCGGGGGAGCAGTACTTC	CASSPFSPSGEQYF
TRBV27	TRBJ2-7	TRBD2	-	TGTGCCAGCAGACCCGCGGGGGGCGGAATCTCCTACGAGCAGTACTTC	CASRPAGGGISYEQYF
TRBV20-1	TRBJ1-1	-	-	TGCAGTGCTAGAGATTGGGGAATTGAAGCTTTCTTT	CSARDWGIEAFF
TRBV7-9	TRBJ2-1	TRBD2	-	TGTGCCAGCAGCTTAACTAGCGGGAGGGCCCCCAGCAATGAGCAGTTCTTC	CASSLTSGRAPSNEQFF
TRBV30	TRBJ1-2	-	few	TGTGCCTGGAGTGGTACAGACTATGGCTACACCTTC	CAWSGTDYGYTF
TRBV12-3/TRBV12-4	TRBJ2-5	TRBD1	-	TGTGCCAGCAGTCAGGGACAGGGGGCGAGAGAGACCCAGTACTTC	CASSQGQGARETQYF
TRBV27	TRBJ2-4	TRBD2	once	TGTGCCAGCAGTCCCGGGACTAGCGGGAAAAACATTCAGTACTTC	CASSPGTSGKNIQYF
TRBV2	TRBJ2-1	TRBD2	-	TGTGCCAGCAGTGCACGACTAGCGGGAGGGCCGGATGAGCAGTTCTTC	CASSARLAGGPDEQFF
TRBV28	TRBJ1-4	-	-	TGTGCCAGCAGCCTAACTCCTAATGAAAAACTGTTTTTT	CASSLTPNEKLFF
TRBV7-2	TRBJ2-7	-	-	TGTGCCAGCAGCTTAGGGTGGGGATCCTACGAGCAGTACTTC	CASSLGWGSYEQYF